The rows below give T cell receptor beta chains drawn from one sample of a study of blood T cell repertoires in COVID-19. Only in-frame clones appear in the TCRdb table, and some are missing; sequencing was by immunoSEQ multiplex PCR. The sample holds 280,000 or so clones, around 90% seen once. Sequencing was done on a sample of PBMCs or T cells enriched from blood (not recorded which). These receptors were obtained from a young woman with acute COVID-19. Each CDR3 is given with its conserved first and last residue. The D gene is left open where the match is weak. Expanded clones get a size class; other rows say once, few or many, or leave the size out.

D gene: TRBD1
clone size: .
J gene: TRBJ1-5
V gene: TRBV30
CDR3 DNA: TGTGCCTGGTCCCCCACAGGGGATCAGCCCCAGCATTTT
CDR3 protein: CAWSPTGDQPQHF

D gene: TRBD1
clone size: .
J gene: TRBJ1-1
V gene: TRBV18
CDR3 DNA: TGTGCCAGCTCATCCGGACAGGGTGGGGAGGGCACTGAAGCTTTCTTT
CDR3 protein: CASSSGQGGEGTEAFF

D gene: .
clone size: .
J gene: TRBJ2-5
V gene: TRBV6-5
CDR3 DNA: TGTGCCAGCAGTACCTACGGGACCCAGTACTTC
CDR3 protein: CASSTYGTQYF

D gene: TRBD2
clone size: .
J gene: TRBJ2-7
V gene: TRBV29-1
CDR3 DNA: TGCAGCGTTGAATGGGAGGGCACCTACGAGCAGTACTTC
CDR3 protein: CSVEWEGTYEQYF

D gene: .
clone size: .
J gene: TRBJ1-4
V gene: TRBV3-1/TRBV3-2
CDR3 DNA: TGTGCCAGCAGCCAATCCCCTGCCGGAAAACTGTTTTTT
CDR3 protein: CASSQSPAGKLFF

D gene: TRBD2
clone size: .
J gene: TRBJ2-3
V gene: TRBV19
CDR3 DNA: TGTGCCAGTAGAGAGAGCGGGAGGGCCTGGGCAGATACGCAGTATTTT
CDR3 protein: CASRESGRAWADTQYF

D gene: TRBD1
clone size: .
J gene: TRBJ2-7
V gene: TRBV5-1
CDR3 DNA: TGCGCCAGCAGCTTGGGGACAGGGGGCATCGTGCAGTACTTC
CDR3 protein: CASSLGTGGIVQYF

D gene: TRBD2
clone size: .
J gene: TRBJ2-3
V gene: TRBV18
CDR3 DNA: TGTGCCAGTCGGGCGGGGGCAGATACGCAGTATTTT
CDR3 protein: CASRAGADTQYF

D gene: .
clone size: once
J gene: TRBJ1-1
V gene: TRBV18
CDR3 DNA: TGTGCCAGCTCACCAATGGACAGACCCATGAACACTGAAGCTTTCTTT
CDR3 protein: CASSPMDRPMNTEAFF

D gene: TRBD2
clone size: .
J gene: TRBJ2-1
V gene: TRBV18
CDR3 DNA: TGTGCCAGCTCACCACTTCCTAGCGGGACCTACAATGAGCAGTTCTTC
CDR3 protein: CASSPLPSGTYNEQFF

D gene: .
clone size: .
J gene: TRBJ2-7
V gene: TRBV3-1/TRBV3-2
CDR3 DNA: TGTGCCAGCAGCCAGTACAGGGAGCGCGCCTACGAGCAGTACTTC
CDR3 protein: CASSQYRERAYEQYF

D gene: .
clone size: .
J gene: TRBJ2-7
V gene: TRBV29-1
CDR3 DNA: TGCAGCGTTGAAATCGGCGGTTCCTACGAGCAGTACTTC
CDR3 protein: CSVEIGGSYEQYF

D gene: .
clone size: once
J gene: TRBJ1-1
V gene: TRBV7-9
CDR3 DNA: TGTGCCAGCAGCTTCGCAAACAGGAACACTGAAGCTTTCTTT
CDR3 protein: CASSFANRNTEAFF

D gene: TRBD2
clone size: .
J gene: TRBJ2-7
V gene: TRBV29-1
CDR3 DNA: TGCAGCGTTACAAAGAGCGGGAGGGCCATCTACGAGCAGTACTTC
CDR3 protein: CSVTKSGRAIYEQYF

D gene: .
clone size: .
J gene: TRBJ1-4
V gene: TRBV5-1
CDR3 DNA: TGCGCCAGCAGCTTGGTTCCCGGGACTAATGAAAAACTGTTTTTT
CDR3 protein: CASSLVPGTNEKLFF

D gene: TRBD1
clone size: .
J gene: TRBJ1-1
V gene: TRBV29-1
CDR3 DNA: TGCAGCGGTGGACAGGGGGCCGGTGAAGCTTTCTTT
CDR3 protein: CSGGQGAGEAFF

D gene: TRBD1
clone size: .
J gene: TRBJ2-1
V gene: TRBV25-1
CDR3 DNA: TGTGCCAGCAGTGGACCCGGGACAGGACACAATGAGCAGTTCTTC
CDR3 protein: CASSGPGTGHNEQFF

D gene: .
clone size: .
J gene: TRBJ2-5
V gene: TRBV5-4
CDR3 DNA: TGTGCCAGCAGCTTGGGGTATTCGGAAGAGACCCAGTACTTC
CDR3 protein: CASSLGYSEETQYF

D gene: .
clone size: .
J gene: TRBJ1-6
V gene: TRBV15
CDR3 DNA: TGTGCCACCAGCAGAGAGGCTTCGCAGGTCTCACCCTTCCACTTT
CDR3 protein: CATSREASQVSPFHF

D gene: .
clone size: .
J gene: TRBJ2-1
V gene: TRBV19
CDR3 DNA: TGTGCCAGTACGACAGGTTACAATGAGCAGTTCTTC
CDR3 protein: CASTTGYNEQFF

D gene: .
clone size: .
J gene: TRBJ2-1
V gene: TRBV11-2
CDR3 DNA: TGTGCCAGCAGCTTAGGAGGTCTGGCTAGCGACTACAATGAGCAGTTCTTC
CDR3 protein: CASSLGGLASDYNEQFF

D gene: TRBD2
clone size: .
J gene: TRBJ2-3
V gene: TRBV24-1
CDR3 DNA: TGTGCCACCAGTGGGCTAGCGGGAACTAGCACAGATACGCAGTATTTT
CDR3 protein: CATSGLAGTSTDTQYF

D gene: .
clone size: .
J gene: TRBJ2-5
V gene: TRBV3-1/TRBV3-2
CDR3 DNA: TGTGCCAGCAGCCGGGGGGATCAGACCCAGTACTTC
CDR3 protein: CASSRGDQTQYF

D gene: TRBD1
clone size: .
J gene: TRBJ2-5
V gene: TRBV5-4
CDR3 DNA: TGTGCCAGCAGCTCCACCGGACAGGGTTTGGAGACCCAGTACTTC
CDR3 protein: CASSSTGQGLETQYF

D gene: TRBD1
clone size: .
J gene: TRBJ2-5
V gene: TRBV25-1
CDR3 DNA: TGTGCCAGCAGCAGGCCCGGGACAGGAAAAGGGGAGACCCAGTACTTC
CDR3 protein: CASSRPGTGKGETQYF

D gene: TRBD1
clone size: .
J gene: TRBJ2-1
V gene: TRBV5-8
CDR3 DNA: TGTGCCAGCAGCTCCGGGACAGGTTACAATGAGCAGTTCTTC
CDR3 protein: CASSSGTGYNEQFF

D gene: TRBD2
clone size: .
J gene: TRBJ2-5
V gene: TRBV5-4
CDR3 DNA: TGTGCCAGCAGGAGGGCGGGGGGTGAAGAGACCCAGTACTTC
CDR3 protein: CASRRAGGEETQYF

D gene: TRBD1
clone size: .
J gene: TRBJ2-3
V gene: TRBV7-2
CDR3 DNA: TGTGCCAGCAGCTTATCGCAGGGGGAAACAGATACGCAGTATTTT
CDR3 protein: CASSLSQGETDTQYF

D gene: TRBD1
clone size: once
J gene: TRBJ1-6
V gene: TRBV27
CDR3 DNA: TGTGCCAGCAGTTTCAACCGGGACAGGGTCTATTCACCCCTCCACTTT
CDR3 protein: CASSFNRDRVYSPLHF

D gene: TRBD1
clone size: .
J gene: TRBJ1-1
V gene: TRBV4-1
CDR3 DNA: TGCGCCAGCAGCCCCTGGACAGGGGACACTGAAGCTTTCTTT
CDR3 protein: CASSPWTGDTEAFF

D gene: .
clone size: .
J gene: TRBJ2-7
V gene: TRBV25-1
CDR3 DNA: TGTGCCAGCAGTGAATCTGGCGGATGGTTCGACGAGCAGTACTTC
CDR3 protein: CASSESGGWFDEQYF

D gene: .
clone size: .
J gene: TRBJ2-3
V gene: TRBV7-2
CDR3 DNA: TGTGCCAGCAGCTTAGTCACGGGATCGGTAGATACGCAGTATTTT
CDR3 protein: CASSLVTGSVDTQYF

D gene: TRBD1
clone size: .
J gene: TRBJ2-7
V gene: TRBV9
CDR3 DNA: TGTGCCAGCAGCGCCCGGGGACAGCTCTACGAGCAGTACTTC
CDR3 protein: CASSARGQLYEQYF

D gene: .
clone size: .
J gene: TRBJ1-2
V gene: TRBV19
CDR3 DNA: TGTGCCAGTAGTCAACCCTCTCACAGGGCTAACTATGGCTACACCTTC
CDR3 protein: CASSQPSHRANYGYTF

D gene: TRBD1
clone size: .
J gene: TRBJ1-2
V gene: TRBV28
CDR3 DNA: TGTGCCAGCAGTTTAACCGGGACAGCTAACTATGGCTACACCTTC
CDR3 protein: CASSLTGTANYGYTF

D gene: .
clone size: .
J gene: TRBJ2-6
V gene: TRBV11-2
CDR3 DNA: TGTGCCAGCAGCTTATTCGTCCGGGTTGCGACTTTC
CDR3 protein: CASSLFVRVATF

D gene: TRBD2
clone size: once
J gene: TRBJ2-1
V gene: TRBV12-5
CDR3 DNA: TGTGCTAGTGGTTTGGTCTTTAGGGGCGGGAGTATTTACAATGAGCAGTTCTTC
CDR3 protein: CASGLVFRGGSIYNEQFF

D gene: TRBD1
clone size: .
J gene: TRBJ2-5
V gene: TRBV5-1
CDR3 DNA: TGCGCCAGCAGCTTAGGACAGGGGAACCAAGAGACCCAGTACTTC
CDR3 protein: CASSLGQGNQETQYF

D gene: TRBD2
clone size: .
J gene: TRBJ2-1
V gene: TRBV6-5
CDR3 DNA: TGTGCCAGCAGTCGCCTCCTAGCGGGAGAAAGTGAGCAGTTCTTC
CDR3 protein: CASSRLLAGESEQFF

D gene: .
clone size: once
J gene: TRBJ2-6
V gene: TRBV2
CDR3 DNA: TGTGCCAGCAGTCGACAGGAGACCATCTCTGGGGCCAACGTCCTGACTTTC
CDR3 protein: CASSRQETISGANVLTF

D gene: .
clone size: .
J gene: TRBJ1-2
V gene: TRBV7-8
CDR3 DNA: TGTGCCAGCAGCTTAGATTTGCAGTATGGCTACACCTTC
CDR3 protein: CASSLDLQYGYTF

D gene: TRBD1
clone size: .
J gene: TRBJ2-7
V gene: TRBV4-3
CDR3 DNA: TGCGCCAGCAGCCAAGAAGGGACAGGGGACTACGAGCAGTACTTC
CDR3 protein: CASSQEGTGDYEQYF

D gene: TRBD1
clone size: .
J gene: TRBJ1-5
V gene: TRBV19
CDR3 DNA: TGTGCCAGTGATTACAGGGGGCTAGACCAGCCCCAGCATTTT
CDR3 protein: CASDYRGLDQPQHF

D gene: TRBD2
clone size: .
J gene: TRBJ2-7
V gene: TRBV11-2
CDR3 DNA: TGTGCCAGCAGCTCCCTAGCGGGAGCTCCCTCCTACGAGCAGTACTTC
CDR3 protein: CASSSLAGAPSYEQYF

D gene: TRBD1
clone size: .
J gene: TRBJ1-2
V gene: TRBV19
CDR3 DNA: TGTGCCAGTAGTTGGCAGGGGGACTATGGCTACACCTTC
CDR3 protein: CASSWQGDYGYTF

D gene: .
clone size: .
J gene: TRBJ1-5
V gene: TRBV7-9
CDR3 DNA: TGTGCCAGCAGTTTGCAGGCCAATCAGCCCCAGCATTTT
CDR3 protein: CASSLQANQPQHF